This T cell receptor (beta chain) was captured in a study of T-cell reconstitution after alpha-beta-depleted transplantation in children. Using unique molecular identifiers, the investigators prepared the TCRbeta library. TCRdb passed the PCR reads through MiXCR, listing each CDR3 protein once. The sample yields some 70,000 distinct CDR3 sequences, 6% to 8% seen once. The CDR3 extends over 15 amino acids. Trimming cost V 3 bases and J 1 base, with 7 bases left between them. In germline, CDR1 is WSHSY, CDR2 SAAADI. At least ten counts were recorded for this clonotype. The sequence came from a human donor who donated a stem cell graft to a child with acute lymphoblastic leukemia. The sample in question was PBMCs from the stem cell graft donor, obtained from the stem cell graft. This chain links TRBV10-2 with TRBJ2-6; D is uncertain. The CDR3: CASSEWESGANVLTF. CDR3 sequence (DNA): TGCGCCAGCAGTGAATGGGAATCTGGGGCCAACGTCCTGACTTTC.